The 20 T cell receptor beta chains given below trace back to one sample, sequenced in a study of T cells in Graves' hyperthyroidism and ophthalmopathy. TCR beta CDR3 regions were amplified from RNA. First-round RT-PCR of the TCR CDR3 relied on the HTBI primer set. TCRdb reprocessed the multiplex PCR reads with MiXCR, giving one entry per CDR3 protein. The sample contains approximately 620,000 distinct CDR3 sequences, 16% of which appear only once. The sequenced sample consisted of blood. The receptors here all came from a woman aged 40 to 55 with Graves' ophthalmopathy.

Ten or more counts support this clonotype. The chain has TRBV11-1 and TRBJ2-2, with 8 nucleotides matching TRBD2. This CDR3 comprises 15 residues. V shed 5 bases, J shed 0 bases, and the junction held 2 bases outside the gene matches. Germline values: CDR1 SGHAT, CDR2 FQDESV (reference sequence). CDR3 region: CASSALAANTGELFF. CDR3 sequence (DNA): TGTGCCAGCAGCGCACTAGCGGCGAACACCGGGGAGCTGTTTTTT.

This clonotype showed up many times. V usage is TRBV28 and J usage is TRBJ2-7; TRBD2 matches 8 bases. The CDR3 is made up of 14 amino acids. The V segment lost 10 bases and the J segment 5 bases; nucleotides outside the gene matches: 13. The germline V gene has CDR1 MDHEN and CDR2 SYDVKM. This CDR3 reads CATASGGGSDEQYF. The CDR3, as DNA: TGTGCCACTGCGAGCGGGGGAGGGTCCGACGAGCAGTACTTC.

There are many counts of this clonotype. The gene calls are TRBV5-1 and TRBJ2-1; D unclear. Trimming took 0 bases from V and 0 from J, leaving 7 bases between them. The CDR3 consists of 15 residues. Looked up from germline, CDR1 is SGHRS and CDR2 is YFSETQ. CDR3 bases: TGCGCCAGCAGCTTGGCTGTAGGCTCCTACAATGAGCAGTTCTTC. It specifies CASSLAVGSYNEQFF.

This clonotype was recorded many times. The CDR3 DNA reads TGTGCCAGCAGCTTAATAGTTGGCGGGAGGGCCTCCTACGAGCAGTACTTC. Protein sequence: CASSLIVGGRASYEQYF. The chain joins TRBV11-2 to TRBJ2-7, with 9 bases lining up with TRBD2. Germline CDR1 reads SGHAT; CDR2 reads FQNNGV. The junction had 8 bases not matched to a gene; V was cut back by 2 bases and J by 0 bases. The CDR3 is made up of 17 amino acids.

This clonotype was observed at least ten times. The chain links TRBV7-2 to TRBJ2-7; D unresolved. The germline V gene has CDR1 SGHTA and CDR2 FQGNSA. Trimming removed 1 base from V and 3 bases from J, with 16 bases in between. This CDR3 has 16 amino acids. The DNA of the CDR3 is TGTGCCAGCAGCTTAGGTGCCGCGACCGCCAACTACGAGCAGTACTTC. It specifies CASSLGAATANYEQYF.

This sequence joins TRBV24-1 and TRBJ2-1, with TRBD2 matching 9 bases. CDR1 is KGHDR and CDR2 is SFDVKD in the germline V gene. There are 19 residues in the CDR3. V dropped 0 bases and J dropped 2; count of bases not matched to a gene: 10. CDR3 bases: TGTGCCACCAGTGATTTGAAGGTGGCGGGAGGGCCTGCCTACAATGAGCAGTTCTTC. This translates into CATSDLKVAGGPAYNEQFF.

CDR3 DNA: TGTGCCAGCAGTTTTCAGGGGGGGCTGCCCCAGCATTTT. It translates to CASSFQGGLPQHF. This chain joins TRBV27 and TRBJ1-5; 7 nucleotides match TRBD1. CDR3 length equals 13 residues. V was pared by 3 bases and J by 9 bases, with 5 bases of the junction left unmatched. Germline V CDR1 and CDR2: MNHEY, SMNVEV (reference sequence).

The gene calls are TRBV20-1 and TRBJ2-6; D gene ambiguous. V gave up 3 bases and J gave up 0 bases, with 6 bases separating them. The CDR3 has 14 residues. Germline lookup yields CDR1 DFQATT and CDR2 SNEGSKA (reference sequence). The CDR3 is CSASPSSGANVLTF. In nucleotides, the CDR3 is TGCAGTGCTAGCCCCTCCTCTGGGGCCAACGTCCTGACTTTC.

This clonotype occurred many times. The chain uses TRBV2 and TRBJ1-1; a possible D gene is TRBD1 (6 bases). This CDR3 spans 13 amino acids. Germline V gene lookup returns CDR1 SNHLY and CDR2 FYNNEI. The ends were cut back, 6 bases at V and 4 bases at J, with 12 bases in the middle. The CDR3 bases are TGTGCCAGCAGAGGAACGACAGGCACTGAAGCTTTCTTT. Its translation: CASRGTTGTEAFF.

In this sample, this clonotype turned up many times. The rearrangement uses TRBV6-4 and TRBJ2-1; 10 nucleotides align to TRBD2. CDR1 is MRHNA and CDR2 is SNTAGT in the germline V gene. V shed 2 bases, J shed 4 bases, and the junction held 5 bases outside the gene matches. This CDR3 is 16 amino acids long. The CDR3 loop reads CASSDRALAGYNEQFF. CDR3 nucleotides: TGTGCCAGCAGTGACCGGGCACTAGCGGGATACAATGAGCAGTTCTTC.

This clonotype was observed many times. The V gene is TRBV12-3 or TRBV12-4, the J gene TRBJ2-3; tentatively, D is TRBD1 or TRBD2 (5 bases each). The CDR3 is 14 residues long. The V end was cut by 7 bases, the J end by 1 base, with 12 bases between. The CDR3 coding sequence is TGTGCCAGCACCCCGGGACGGGGCACAGATACGCAGTATTTT. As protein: CASTPGRGTDTQYF.

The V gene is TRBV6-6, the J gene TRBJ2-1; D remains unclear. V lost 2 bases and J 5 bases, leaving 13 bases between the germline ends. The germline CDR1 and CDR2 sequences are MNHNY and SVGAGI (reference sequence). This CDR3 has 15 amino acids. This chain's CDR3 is CASSYRRSRDNEQFF. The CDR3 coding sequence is TGTGCCAGCAGTTACCGGAGAAGTAGGGACAATGAGCAGTTCTTC.

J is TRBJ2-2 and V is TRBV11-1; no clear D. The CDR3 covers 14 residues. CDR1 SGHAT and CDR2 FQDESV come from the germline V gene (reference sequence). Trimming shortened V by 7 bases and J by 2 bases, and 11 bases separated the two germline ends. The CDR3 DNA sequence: TGTGCCAGCACCTCGGCGGTTAACACCGGGGAGCTGTTTTTT. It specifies CASTSAVNTGELFF.

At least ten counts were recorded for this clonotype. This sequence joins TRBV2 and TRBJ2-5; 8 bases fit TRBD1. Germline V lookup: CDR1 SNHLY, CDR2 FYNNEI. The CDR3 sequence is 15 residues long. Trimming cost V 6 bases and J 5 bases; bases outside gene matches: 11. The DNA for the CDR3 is TGTGCCAGCAGCCCCGAGGACAGGGCCATTGAGACCCAGTACTTC. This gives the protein CASSPEDRAIETQYF.

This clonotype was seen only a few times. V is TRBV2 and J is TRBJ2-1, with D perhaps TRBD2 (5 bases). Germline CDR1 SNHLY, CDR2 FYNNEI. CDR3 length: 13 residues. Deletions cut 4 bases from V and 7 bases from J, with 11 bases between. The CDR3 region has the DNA TGTGCCAGCAGTGCCGAGAGAGGGAATGAGCAGTTCTTC. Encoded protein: CASSAERGNEQFF.

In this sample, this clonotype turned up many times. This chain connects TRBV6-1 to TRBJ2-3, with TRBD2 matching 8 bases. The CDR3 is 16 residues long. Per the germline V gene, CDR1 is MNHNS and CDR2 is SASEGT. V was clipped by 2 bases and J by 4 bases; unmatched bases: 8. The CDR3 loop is CASSETSGDGADTQYF. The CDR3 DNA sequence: TGTGCCAGCAGTGAAACTAGCGGAGATGGGGCAGATACGCAGTATTTT.

The CDR3 is CASSGGPNSGNTIYF. CDR3 in DNA: TGTGCCAGCAGTGGCGGGCCCAACTCTGGAAACACCATATATTTT. The chain is built from TRBV12-3 or TRBV12-4 and TRBJ1-3; D is unresolved. The V and J ends lost 5 bases and 0 bases respectively, with 11 bases between them. The CDR3 has 15 amino acids.

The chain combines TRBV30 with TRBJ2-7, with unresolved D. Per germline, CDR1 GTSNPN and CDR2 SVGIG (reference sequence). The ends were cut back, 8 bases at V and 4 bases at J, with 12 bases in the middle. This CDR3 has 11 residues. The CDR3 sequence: CAAQRIYEQYF. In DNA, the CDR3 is TGTGCCGCCCAGCGAATTTACGAGCAGTACTTC.

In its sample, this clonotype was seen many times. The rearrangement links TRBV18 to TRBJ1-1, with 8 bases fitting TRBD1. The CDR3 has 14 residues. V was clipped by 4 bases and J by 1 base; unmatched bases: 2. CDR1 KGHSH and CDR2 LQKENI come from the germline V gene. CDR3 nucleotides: TGTGCCAGCTCACAACAGGGGGGGAACACTGAAGCTTTCTTT. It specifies CASSQQGGNTEAFF. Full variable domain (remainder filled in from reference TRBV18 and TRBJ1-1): NAGVMQNPRHLVRRRGQEARLRCSPMKGHSHVYWYRQLPEEGLKFMVYLQKENIIDESGMPKERFSAEFPKEGPSILRIQQVVRGDSAAYFCASSQQGGNTEAFFGQGTRLTVV.

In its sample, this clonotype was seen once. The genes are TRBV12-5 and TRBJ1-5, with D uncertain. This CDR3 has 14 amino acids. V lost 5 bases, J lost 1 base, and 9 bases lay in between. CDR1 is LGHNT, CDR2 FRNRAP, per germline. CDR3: CASGPAQSNQPQHF. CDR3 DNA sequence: TGTGCTAGTGGTCCCGCCCAAAGCAATCAGCCCCAGCATTTT. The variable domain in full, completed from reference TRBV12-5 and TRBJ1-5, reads DARVTQTPRHKVTEMGQEVTMRCQPILGHNTVFWYRQTMMQGLELLAYFRNRAPLDDSGMPKDRFSAEMPDATLATLKIQPSEPRDSAVYFCASGPAQSNQPQHFGDGTRLSIL.